This T cell receptor beta chain was documented in a study of T cells after yellow fever vaccination. The 5'RACE template-switching step produced TCR cDNA and added a universal primer site and UMIs. TCRdb re-analysed the 5' RACE reads in MiXCR, keeping a single row per CDR3 protein. The sample includes more than 350,000 distinct CDR3 sequences, under 14% seen only once; the top ten take around 19%. Source: PBMCs, taken on the day of the first yellow fever vaccination. The receptor was isolated from a man between 18 and 35 years old who received the YFV17D yellow fever vaccine.

CDR3 coding DNA: TGCGCCAGCAGCTTGAGGGAGGTCGACGATACGCAGTATTTT. The encoded protein is CASSLREVDDTQYF. The chain couples TRBV5-1 to TRBJ2-3; D possibly corresponds to TRBD2 (6 bases). CDR1 SGHRS and CDR2 YFSETQ come from the germline V gene. The V gene lost 1 base and the J gene lost 6 bases, with 12 bases spanning the gap. The CDR3 spans 14 residues.